This T cell receptor beta chain was identified during a study of cytomegalovirus exposure and HLA in healthy donors. Findings and limits, study-wide: Altogether, around 160 TCR beta chains were recorded as cytomegalovirus-associated. Cytomegalovirus status was reportedly diagnosed by the classifier with high specificity and sensitivity. Later, an analysis found that TCR clusters from the first cohort tended to co-occur in the roughly 110 validation repertoires. Under in vitro conditions, a few CMV-associated chains were confirmed as specific for CMV antigens.

CDR3 size: 15 residues. Trimming removed 5 bases from V and 1 base from J; junction bases left unmatched: 8. The V gene's germline CDR1 is MDHEN and CDR2 SYDVKM. Assay used: immunoSEQ multiplex PCR; TCRdb lists only in-frame clones, some missing. Of fewer than 400,000 clones listed, over 75% are singletons. About this clone: What it binds is unknown.

The specimen was PBMCs. This receptor was taken from a man aged 25 to 40 in good health and CMV-seronegative. This chain connects TRBV28 to TRBJ2-7; TRBD2 agrees at 7 bases. For the CDR3, the DNA is TGTGCCAGCAGTACCTTAGCGGGCCCTTCCTACGAGCAGTACTTC. Residues: CASSTLAGPSYEQYF.